These T cell receptor beta chains were read from a single sample in a study of blood T cell repertoires in COVID-19. Some clones are missing from TCRdb's copy, which holds only in-frame ones; the method was immunoSEQ multiplex PCR. The profile shows 250,000 or so clones, around 83% of them singletons. Material: PBMCs or T cells enriched from blood (not recorded which). Receptors were obtained from a woman aged 45-65 years who had been exposed to COVID-19. CDR3s include the opening cysteine and the closing phenylalanine or tryptophan. A D gene is named only where the DNA matches it firmly. Only some rows state a clone size, as once, few, many or a class for expanded clones.

D gene: -; V gene: TRBV4-1; clone size: -; J gene: TRBJ2-3; CDR3 length: 16; CDR3 DNA: TGCGCCAGCAGCCGACCTAGGGGGGGGACCACAGATACGCAGTATTTT; CDR3 protein: CASSRPRGGTTDTQYF
D gene: TRBD1; V gene: TRBV25-1; clone size: -; J gene: TRBJ1-2; CDR3 length: 11; CDR3 DNA: TGTGCCAGCGGGACAGGGGGAGGCTACACCTTC; CDR3 protein: CASGTGGGYTF
D gene: TRBD1; V gene: TRBV5-6; clone size: -; J gene: TRBJ2-7; CDR3 length: 15; CDR3 DNA: TGTGCCAGCAGGGCCGGGACAGGGGATTTATACGAGCAGTACTTC; CDR3 protein: CASRAGTGDLYEQYF
D gene: TRBD1; V gene: TRBV7-8; clone size: few; J gene: TRBJ1-3; CDR3 length: 17; CDR3 DNA: TGTGCCAGCAGCTTTGGCCGGACAGGGTCGGGTGGAAACACCATATATTTT; CDR3 protein: CASSFGRTGSGGNTIYF
D gene: TRBD1; V gene: TRBV3-1/TRBV3-2; clone size: -; J gene: TRBJ1-2; CDR3 length: 16; CDR3 DNA: TGTGCCAGCAGCCAAGGGGGGACAGGGGAATACTATGGCTACACCTTC; CDR3 protein: CASSQGGTGEYYGYTF
D gene: -; V gene: TRBV28; clone size: -; J gene: TRBJ1-6; CDR3 length: 16; CDR3 DNA: TGTGCCAGCAGTCTCCCCGGGGGGGAAGGGAATTCACCCCTCCACTTT; CDR3 protein: CASSLPGGEGNSPLHF
D gene: -; V gene: TRBV28; clone size: -; J gene: TRBJ1-1; CDR3 length: 15; CDR3 DNA: TGTGCCAGCAGGTTAGGACAGTTCGAGAACACTGAAGCTTTCTTT; CDR3 protein: CASRLGQFENTEAFF
D gene: TRBD1; V gene: TRBV5-1; clone size: -; J gene: TRBJ1-2; CDR3 length: 14; CDR3 DNA: TGCGCCAGCAGCTTTGACAGGGCTAACTATGGCTACACCTTC; CDR3 protein: CASSFDRANYGYTF
D gene: -; V gene: TRBV5-4; clone size: -; J gene: TRBJ1-1; CDR3 length: 13; CDR3 DNA: TGTGCCAGCAGCCCGGAACAGGGTGGGGAAGCTTTCTTT; CDR3 protein: CASSPEQGGEAFF
D gene: -; V gene: TRBV19; clone size: -; J gene: TRBJ1-2; CDR3 length: 14; CDR3 DNA: TGTGCCAGTAGTCAGACACCCACTAACTATGGCTACACCTTC; CDR3 protein: CASSQTPTNYGYTF
D gene: -; V gene: TRBV7-2; clone size: -; J gene: TRBJ1-1; CDR3 length: 17; CDR3 DNA: TGTGCCAGCAGCCACACTGCGAGCGGGGGTGTAGCCGCTGAAGCTTTCTTT; CDR3 protein: CASSHTASGGVAAEAFF
D gene: -; V gene: TRBV18; clone size: -; J gene: TRBJ1-1; CDR3 length: 15; CDR3 DNA: TGTGCCAGCTCACCGGCCAGCTTACAGGGCACTGAAGCTTTCTTT; CDR3 protein: CASSPASLQGTEAFF
D gene: TRBD1; V gene: TRBV28; clone size: -; J gene: TRBJ2-1; CDR3 length: 16; CDR3 DNA: TGTGCCAGCAGTTTAAATTCGGGACAGGGGGCAGATGAGCAGTTCTTC; CDR3 protein: CASSLNSGQGADEQFF
D gene: TRBD1; V gene: TRBV7-8; clone size: -; J gene: TRBJ1-1; CDR3 length: 13; CDR3 DNA: TGTGCCAGCAGCGCGGGGACAGGGGGCAATGCTTTCTTT; CDR3 protein: CASSAGTGGNAFF
D gene: TRBD1; V gene: TRBV9; clone size: -; J gene: TRBJ1-1; CDR3 length: 14; CDR3 DNA: TGTGCCAGCACCCCAGGGGGGTCGAGCACTGAAGCTTTCTTT; CDR3 protein: CASTPGGSSTEAFF
D gene: TRBD2; V gene: TRBV4-3; clone size: -; J gene: TRBJ2-1; CDR3 length: 16; CDR3 DNA: TGCGCCAGCAGCCAAGATACGGGGGGGCTTGGACGGACGCAGTTCTTC; CDR3 protein: CASSQDTGGLGRTQFF
D gene: -; V gene: TRBV12-3/TRBV12-4; clone size: -; J gene: TRBJ2-5; CDR3 length: 12; CDR3 DNA: TGTGCCAGCAGACTAGGAAAGGAGACCCAGTACTTC; CDR3 protein: CASRLGKETQYF
D gene: -; V gene: TRBV7-8; clone size: -; J gene: TRBJ2-4; CDR3 length: 14; CDR3 DNA: TGTGCCAGCAGCTTAGGCGGACAGGGAGGGGTTCAGTACTTC; CDR3 protein: CASSLGGQGGVQYF
D gene: TRBD1; V gene: TRBV6-5; clone size: -; J gene: TRBJ1-6; CDR3 length: 14; CDR3 DNA: TGTGCCAGCACCAAAAGGACAGGAAATTCACCCCTCCACTTT; CDR3 protein: CASTKRTGNSPLHF
D gene: TRBD1; V gene: TRBV11-2; clone size: -; J gene: TRBJ1-1; CDR3 length: 13; CDR3 DNA: TGTGCCAGCAGTCGACAGGGGAACACTGAAGCTTTCTTT; CDR3 protein: CASSRQGNTEAFF
D gene: -; V gene: TRBV5-6; clone size: -; J gene: TRBJ1-5; CDR3 length: 16; CDR3 DNA: TGTGCCAGCAGCTCCGGCGGGGGTTTTGGCAATCAGCCCCAGCATTTT; CDR3 protein: CASSSGGGFGNQPQHF
D gene: -; V gene: TRBV2; clone size: -; J gene: TRBJ1-1; CDR3 length: 14; CDR3 DNA: TGTGCCAGCAGTGCAACTACGGTTTCGGCTGAAGCTTTCTTT; CDR3 protein: CASSATTVSAEAFF
D gene: -; V gene: TRBV29-1; clone size: -; J gene: TRBJ2-1; CDR3 length: 12; CDR3 DNA: TGCAGCGTTTGGCCCTTCTACAATGAGCAGTTCTTC; CDR3 protein: CSVWPFYNEQFF
D gene: TRBD2; V gene: TRBV13; clone size: -; J gene: TRBJ2-5; CDR3 length: 18; CDR3 DNA: TGTGCCAGCAGCCTCAGCGGGACTAGCGGGGGGGCTTGGGGGACCCAGTACTTC; CDR3 protein: CASSLSGTSGGAWGTQYF
D gene: -; V gene: TRBV10-1; clone size: -; J gene: TRBJ2-5; CDR3 length: 14; CDR3 DNA: TGCGCCAGCAGCGAGAGTGTAGTGCGAGAGACCCAGTACTTC; CDR3 protein: CASSESVVRETQYF
D gene: -; V gene: TRBV10-3; clone size: -; J gene: TRBJ2-1; CDR3 length: 13; CDR3 DNA: TGTGCCTCTCTAGACCCGGGGGTTAGTGAGCAGTTCTTC; CDR3 protein: CASLDPGVSEQFF
D gene: TRBD1; V gene: TRBV5-1; clone size: -; J gene: TRBJ2-6; CDR3 length: 20; CDR3 DNA: TGCGCCAGCAGCCCCTCGACAGGGGTGGTACCTGGATCTGGGGCCAACGTCCTGACTTTC; CDR3 protein: CASSPSTGVVPGSGANVLTF
D gene: TRBD1; V gene: TRBV6-1; clone size: -; J gene: TRBJ1-5; CDR3 length: 20; CDR3 DNA: TGTGCCAGCAGTGAAGCGGTCGGGACAGGAGTCCCTTGGAGCAATCAGCCCCAGCATTTT; CDR3 protein: CASSEAVGTGVPWSNQPQHF
D gene: -; V gene: TRBV29-1; clone size: -; J gene: TRBJ1-4; CDR3 length: 14; CDR3 DNA: TGCAGCGTTGATAAGACAGGATTTAATGAAAAACTGTTTTTT; CDR3 protein: CSVDKTGFNEKLFF
D gene: TRBD2; V gene: TRBV28; clone size: -; J gene: TRBJ2-1; CDR3 length: 17; CDR3 DNA: TGTGCCAGCAGCCGTAGCGGGGGGGCAATGTGGTACAATGAGCAGTTCTTC; CDR3 protein: CASSRSGGAMWYNEQFF
D gene: TRBD1; V gene: TRBV28; clone size: -; J gene: TRBJ1-1; CDR3 length: 12; CDR3 DNA: TGTGCCAGCAGCTCGACAGGGGGTGAAGCTTTCTTT; CDR3 protein: CASSSTGGEAFF
D gene: TRBD1; V gene: TRBV2; clone size: -; J gene: TRBJ1-5; CDR3 length: 15; CDR3 DNA: TGTGCCAGCAGCGGGGACAGGGGGCCGAGTCAGCCCCAGCATTTT; CDR3 protein: CASSGDRGPSQPQHF
D gene: -; V gene: TRBV4-3; clone size: -; J gene: TRBJ1-1; CDR3 length: 15; CDR3 DNA: TGCGCCAGCAGCCAAGGTGTGGGGAGAGTCTCTGAAGCTTTCTTT; CDR3 protein: CASSQGVGRVSEAFF
D gene: -; V gene: TRBV28; clone size: -; J gene: TRBJ1-6; CDR3 length: 16; CDR3 DNA: TGTGCCAGCAGTCCTACAGGGAGCTCCTATAATTCACCCCTCCACTTT; CDR3 protein: CASSPTGSSYNSPLHF
D gene: -; V gene: TRBV3-1/TRBV3-2; clone size: few; J gene: TRBJ1-6; CDR3 length: 15; CDR3 DNA: TGTGCCAGCAGCCAAGTGGCAGGCCCGAATTCACCCCTCCACTTT; CDR3 protein: CASSQVAGPNSPLHF
D gene: -; V gene: TRBV24-1; clone size: -; J gene: TRBJ1-2; CDR3 length: 14; CDR3 DNA: TGTGCCATCCCCGGACGGGGTAAAGACTATGGCTACACCTTC; CDR3 protein: CAIPGRGKDYGYTF
D gene: -; V gene: TRBV21-1; clone size: -; J gene: TRBJ2-1; CDR3 length: 15; CDR3 DNA: TGTGCCAGCAGCGACCGGGACAGGGCCTACAATGAGCAGTTCTTC; CDR3 protein: CASSDRDRAYNEQFF
D gene: TRBD2; V gene: TRBV11-2; clone size: -; J gene: TRBJ2-1; CDR3 length: 16; CDR3 DNA: TGTGCCAGCAGCTTAGAGGGACTAGCGGGGGAGAATGAGCAGTTCTTC; CDR3 protein: CASSLEGLAGENEQFF
D gene: TRBD1; V gene: TRBV6-2/TRBV6-3; clone size: -; J gene: TRBJ2-2; CDR3 length: 17; CDR3 DNA: TGTGCCAGCAGTTCCGACAGGGGTCAAACTTTCACCGGGGAGCTGTTTTTT; CDR3 protein: CASSSDRGQTFTGELFF
D gene: -; V gene: TRBV4-3; clone size: -; J gene: TRBJ1-2; CDR3 length: 13; CDR3 DNA: TGCGCCAGCAGCCGAAACAGGGTAGGAGGCTACACCTTC; CDR3 protein: CASSRNRVGGYTF
D gene: -; V gene: TRBV5-1; clone size: -; J gene: TRBJ1-1; CDR3 length: 15; CDR3 DNA: TGCGCCAGCAGCTTCCGGACAGCAGAGAACACTGAAGCTTTCTTT; CDR3 protein: CASSFRTAENTEAFF
D gene: -; V gene: TRBV5-1; clone size: -; J gene: TRBJ2-2; CDR3 length: 16; CDR3 DNA: TGCGCCAGCAGCTTGGCCGCGGGGGCCCTCACCGGGGAGCTGTTTTTT; CDR3 protein: CASSLAAGALTGELFF
D gene: -; V gene: TRBV29-1; clone size: -; J gene: TRBJ2-3; CDR3 length: 13; CDR3 DNA: TGCAGCGTTGTAGGTGACTCCACAGATACGCAGTATTTT; CDR3 protein: CSVVGDSTDTQYF
D gene: -; V gene: TRBV28; clone size: -; J gene: TRBJ1-1; CDR3 length: 16; CDR3 DNA: TGTGCCAGCAGTTTAGTCGGACAGCGCATGAACACTGAAGCTTTCTTT; CDR3 protein: CASSLVGQRMNTEAFF
D gene: -; V gene: TRBV5-1; clone size: -; J gene: TRBJ2-5; CDR3 length: 15; CDR3 DNA: TGCGCCAGCAGCTGGCAAGGGGGGGCCCAAGAGACCCAGTACTTC; CDR3 protein: CASSWQGGAQETQYF
D gene: -; V gene: TRBV7-2; clone size: -; J gene: TRBJ2-5; CDR3 length: 14; CDR3 DNA: TGTGCCAGCAGCTTAGCAACAGGCATGGAGACCCAGTACTTC; CDR3 protein: CASSLATGMETQYF
D gene: -; V gene: TRBV6-5; clone size: -; J gene: TRBJ1-3; CDR3 length: 16; CDR3 DNA: TGTGCCAGCAGTTACGGGGCCGGACCTTCTGGAAACACCATATATTTT; CDR3 protein: CASSYGAGPSGNTIYF
D gene: -; V gene: TRBV6-5; clone size: -; J gene: TRBJ1-5; CDR3 length: 14; CDR3 DNA: TGTGCCAGCAGCCCAGGACAGAGCAATCAGCCCCAGCATTTT; CDR3 protein: CASSPGQSNQPQHF
D gene: TRBD2; V gene: TRBV7-2; clone size: -; J gene: TRBJ2-1; CDR3 length: 13; CDR3 DNA: TGTGCCAGCAACGGGGGGGCTAGGAATGAGCAGTTCTTC; CDR3 protein: CASNGGARNEQFF